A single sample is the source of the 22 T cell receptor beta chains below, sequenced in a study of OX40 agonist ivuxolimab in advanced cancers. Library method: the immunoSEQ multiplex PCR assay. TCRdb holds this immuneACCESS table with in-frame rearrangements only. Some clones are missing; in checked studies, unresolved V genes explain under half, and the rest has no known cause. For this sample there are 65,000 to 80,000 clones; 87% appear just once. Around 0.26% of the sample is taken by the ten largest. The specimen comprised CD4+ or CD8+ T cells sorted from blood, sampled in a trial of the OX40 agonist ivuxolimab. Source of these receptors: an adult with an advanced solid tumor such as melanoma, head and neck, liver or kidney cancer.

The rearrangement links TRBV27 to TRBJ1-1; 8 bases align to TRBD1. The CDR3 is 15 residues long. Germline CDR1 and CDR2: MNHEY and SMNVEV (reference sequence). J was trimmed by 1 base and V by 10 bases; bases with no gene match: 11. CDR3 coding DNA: TGTGCCACCTACCCTGTGGGACAGGCGAACACTGAAGCTTTCTTT. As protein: CATYPVGQANTEAFF.

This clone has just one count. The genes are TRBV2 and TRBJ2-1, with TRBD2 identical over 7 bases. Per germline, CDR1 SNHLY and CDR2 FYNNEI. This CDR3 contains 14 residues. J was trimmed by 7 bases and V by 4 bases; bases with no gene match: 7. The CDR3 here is CASSAASGGNEQFF. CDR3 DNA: TGTGCCAGCAGTGCGGCTAGCGGAGGAAATGAGCAGTTCTTC.

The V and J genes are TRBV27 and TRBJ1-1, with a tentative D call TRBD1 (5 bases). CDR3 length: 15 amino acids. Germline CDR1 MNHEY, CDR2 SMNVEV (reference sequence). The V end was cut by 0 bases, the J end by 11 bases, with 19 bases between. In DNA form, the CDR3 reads TGTGCCAGCAGTTTATCGGGGCAGGTTCCTCCTACGGCTTTCTTT. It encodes CASSLSGQVPPTAFF.

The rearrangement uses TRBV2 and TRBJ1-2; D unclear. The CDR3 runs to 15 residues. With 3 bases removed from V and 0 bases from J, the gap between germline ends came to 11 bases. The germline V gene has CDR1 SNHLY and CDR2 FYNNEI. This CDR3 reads CASSELGGPNYGYTF. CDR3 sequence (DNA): TGTGCCAGCAGTGAGCTCGGCGGCCCTAACTATGGCTACACCTTC.

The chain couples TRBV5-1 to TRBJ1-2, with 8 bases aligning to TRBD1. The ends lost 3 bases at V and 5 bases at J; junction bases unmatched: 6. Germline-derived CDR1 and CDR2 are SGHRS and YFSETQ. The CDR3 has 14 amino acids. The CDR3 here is CASSSGQGGYGYTF. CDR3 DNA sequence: TGCGCCAGCAGCTCAGGACAGGGTGGATATGGCTACACCTTC.

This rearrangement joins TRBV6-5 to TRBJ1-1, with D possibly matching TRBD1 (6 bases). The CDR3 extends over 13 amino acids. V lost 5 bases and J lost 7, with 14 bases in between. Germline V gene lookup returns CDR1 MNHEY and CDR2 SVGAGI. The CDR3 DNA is TGTGCCAGCAGTGCACAGGGTGAGTTTGAAGCTTTCTTT. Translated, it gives CASSAQGEFEAFF.

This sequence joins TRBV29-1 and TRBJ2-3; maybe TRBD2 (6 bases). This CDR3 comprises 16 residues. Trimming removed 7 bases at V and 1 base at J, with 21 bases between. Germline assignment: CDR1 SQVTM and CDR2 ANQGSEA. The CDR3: CSAKGMGGMRTDTQYF. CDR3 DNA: TGCAGCGCCAAGGGGATGGGCGGGATGCGCACAGATACGCAGTATTTT.

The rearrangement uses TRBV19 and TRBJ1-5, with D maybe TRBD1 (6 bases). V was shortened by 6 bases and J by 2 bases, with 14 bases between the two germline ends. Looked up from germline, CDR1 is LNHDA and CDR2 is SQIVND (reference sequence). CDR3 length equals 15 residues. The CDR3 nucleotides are TGTGCCAGTAGCAACACAGGGTTTGGCAATCAGCCCCAGCATTTT. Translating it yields CASSNTGFGNQPQHF. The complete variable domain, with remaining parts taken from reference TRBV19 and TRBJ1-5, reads DGGITQSPKYLFRKEGQNVTLSCEQNLNHDAMYWYRQDPGQGLRLIYYSQIVNDFQKGDIAEGYSVSREKKESFPLTVTSAQKNPTAFYLCASSNTGFGNQPQHFGDGTRLSIL.

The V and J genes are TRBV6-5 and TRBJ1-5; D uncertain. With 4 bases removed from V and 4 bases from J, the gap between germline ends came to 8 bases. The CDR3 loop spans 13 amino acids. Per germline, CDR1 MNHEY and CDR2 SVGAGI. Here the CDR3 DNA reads TGTGCCAGCAGTTGGGGATGGAATCAGCCCCAGCATTTT. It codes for CASSWGWNQPQHF.

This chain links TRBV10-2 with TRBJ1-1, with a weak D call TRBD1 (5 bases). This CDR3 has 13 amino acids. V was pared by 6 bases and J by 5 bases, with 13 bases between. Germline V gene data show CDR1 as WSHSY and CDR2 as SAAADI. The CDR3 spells CASRVGGGTEAFF. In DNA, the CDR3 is TGCGCCAGCAGAGTCGGGGGTGGGACTGAAGCTTTCTTT.

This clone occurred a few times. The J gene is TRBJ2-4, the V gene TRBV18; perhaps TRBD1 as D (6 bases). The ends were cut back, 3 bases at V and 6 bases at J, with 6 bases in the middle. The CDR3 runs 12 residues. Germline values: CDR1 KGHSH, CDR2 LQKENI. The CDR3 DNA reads TGTGCCAGCTCACCCAGGGGAAACATTCAGTACTTC. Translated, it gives CASSPRGNIQYF.

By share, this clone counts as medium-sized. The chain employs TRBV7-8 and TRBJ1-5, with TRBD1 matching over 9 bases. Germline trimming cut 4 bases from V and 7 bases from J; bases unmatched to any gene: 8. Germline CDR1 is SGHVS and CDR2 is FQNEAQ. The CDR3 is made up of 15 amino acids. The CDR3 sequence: CASSSGTGHRQPQHF. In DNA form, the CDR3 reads TGTGCCAGCAGCTCAGGGACAGGGCATAGACAGCCCCAGCATTTT.

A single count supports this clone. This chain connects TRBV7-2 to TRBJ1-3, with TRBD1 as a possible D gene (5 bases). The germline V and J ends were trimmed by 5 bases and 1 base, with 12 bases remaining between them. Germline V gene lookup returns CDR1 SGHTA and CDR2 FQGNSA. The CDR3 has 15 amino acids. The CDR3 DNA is TGTGCCAGCAGCATTACAGGCGGTTCTGGAAACACCATATATTTT. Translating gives CASSITGGSGNTIYF.

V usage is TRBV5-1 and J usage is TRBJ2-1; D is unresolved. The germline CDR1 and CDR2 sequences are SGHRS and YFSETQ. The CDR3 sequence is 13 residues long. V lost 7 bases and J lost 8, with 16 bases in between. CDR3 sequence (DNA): TGCGCCAGCTATGAAAGGGATAATGATGAGCAGTTCTTC. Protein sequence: CASYERDNDEQFF.

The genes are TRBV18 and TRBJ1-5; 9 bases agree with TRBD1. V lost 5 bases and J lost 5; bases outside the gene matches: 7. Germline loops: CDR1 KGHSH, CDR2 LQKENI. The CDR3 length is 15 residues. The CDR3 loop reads CASSAQQGADQPQHF. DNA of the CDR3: TGTGCCAGCTCAGCACAACAGGGGGCTGATCAGCCCCAGCATTTT.

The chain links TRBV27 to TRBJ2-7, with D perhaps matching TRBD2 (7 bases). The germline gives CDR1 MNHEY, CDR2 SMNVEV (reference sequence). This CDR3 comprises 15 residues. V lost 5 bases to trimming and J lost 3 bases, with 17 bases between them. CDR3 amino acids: CASSARGGGFYEQYF. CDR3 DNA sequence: TGTGCCAGCAGTGCGAGGGGCGGGGGCTTCTACGAGCAGTACTTC.

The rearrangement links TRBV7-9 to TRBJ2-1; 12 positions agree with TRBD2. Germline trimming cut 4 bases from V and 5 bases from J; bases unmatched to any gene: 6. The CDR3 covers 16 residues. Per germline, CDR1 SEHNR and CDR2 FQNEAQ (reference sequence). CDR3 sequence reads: CASSSRLAGDHNEQFF. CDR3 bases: TGTGCCAGCAGCTCAAGACTAGCGGGAGACCACAATGAGCAGTTCTTC.

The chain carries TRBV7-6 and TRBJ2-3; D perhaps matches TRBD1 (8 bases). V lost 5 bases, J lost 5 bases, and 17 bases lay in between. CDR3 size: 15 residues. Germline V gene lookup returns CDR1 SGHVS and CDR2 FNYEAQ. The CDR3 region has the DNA TGTGCCAGCAGCGGCGGACAGGGAGGGAAAGATACGCAGTATTTT. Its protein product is CASSGGQGGKDTQYF.

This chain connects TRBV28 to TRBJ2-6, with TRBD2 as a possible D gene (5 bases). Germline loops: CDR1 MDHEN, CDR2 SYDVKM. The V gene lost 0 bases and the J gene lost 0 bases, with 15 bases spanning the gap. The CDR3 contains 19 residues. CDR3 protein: CASSLWLQGLSSGANVLTF. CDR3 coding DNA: TGTGCCAGCAGTTTATGGTTGCAAGGACTTAGCTCTGGGGCCAACGTCCTGACTTTC.

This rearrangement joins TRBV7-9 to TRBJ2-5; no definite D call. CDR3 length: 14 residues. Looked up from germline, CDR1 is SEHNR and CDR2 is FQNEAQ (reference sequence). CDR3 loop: CATQATGVKETQYF. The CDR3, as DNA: TGTGCGACACAAGCGACGGGCGTGAAAGAGACCCAGTACTTC.

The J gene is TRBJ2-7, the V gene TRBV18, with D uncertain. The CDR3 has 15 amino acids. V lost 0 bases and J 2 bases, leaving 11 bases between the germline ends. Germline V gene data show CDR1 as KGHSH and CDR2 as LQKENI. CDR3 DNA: TGTGCCAGCTCACCACCGATAGGACGGACCTACGAGCAGTACTTC. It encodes CASSPPIGRTYEQYF. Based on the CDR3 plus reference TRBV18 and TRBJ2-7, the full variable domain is NAGVMQNPRHLVRRRGQEARLRCSPMKGHSHVYWYRQLPEEGLKFMVYLQKENIIDESGMPKERFSAEFPKEGPSILRIQQVVRGDSAAYFCASSPPIGRTYEQYFGPGTRLTVT.

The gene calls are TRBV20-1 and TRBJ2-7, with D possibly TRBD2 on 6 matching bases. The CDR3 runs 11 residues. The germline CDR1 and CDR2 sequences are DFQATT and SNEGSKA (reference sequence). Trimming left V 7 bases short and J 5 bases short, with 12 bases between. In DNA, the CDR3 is TGCAGTGGGGACTGGCACAACGAGCAGTACTTC. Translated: CSGDWHNEQYF.